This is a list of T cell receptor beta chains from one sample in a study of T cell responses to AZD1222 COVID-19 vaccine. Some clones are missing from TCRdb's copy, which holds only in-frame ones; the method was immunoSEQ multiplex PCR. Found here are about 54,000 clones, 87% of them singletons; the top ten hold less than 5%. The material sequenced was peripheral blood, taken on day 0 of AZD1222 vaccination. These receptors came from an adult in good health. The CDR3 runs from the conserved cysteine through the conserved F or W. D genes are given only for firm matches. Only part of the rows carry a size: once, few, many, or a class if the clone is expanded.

CASSPPYGAPQHF TGTGCCAGCAGTCCGCCGTACGGAGCGCCCCAGCATTTT TRBJ1-5 NA TRBV6-6 NA
CASDSSGGAQETQYF TGCGCCAGCGATAGCAGCGGGGGGGCCCAAGAGACCCAGTACTTC TRBJ2-5 NA TRBV10-2 TRBD2
CASSRPTAQGTEAFF TGTGCCAGCAGCCGACCGACGGCCCAGGGCACTGAAGCTTTCTTT TRBJ1-1 once TRBV4-2 NA
CASSDSKRVEREIWYQETQYF TGTGCCAGCAGTGACTCGAAAAGGGTGGAGAGAGAGATTTGGTACCAAGAGACCCAGTACTTC TRBJ2-5 NA TRBV6-4 NA
CASSYRRGTTNEKLFF TGTGCCAGCAGTTACCGGAGGGGTACAACTAATGAAAAACTGTTTTTT TRBJ1-4 NA TRBV6-6 NA
CASSLGAGEQYF TGTGCCAGCAGTTTAGGGGCAGGTGAGCAGTACTTC TRBJ2-7 NA TRBV27 NA
CASSYLSGNTIYF TGTGCCAGCAGTTACCTCTCTGGAAACACCATATATTTT TRBJ1-3 few TRBV6-5 NA
CASSLRTGADNEQFF TGTGCCAGCAGCTTAAGGACAGGGGCAGACAATGAGCAGTTCTTC TRBJ2-1 NA TRBV5-6 TRBD1
CASSMWAGDGNQPQHF TGTGCCAGTAGTATGTGGGCAGGGGATGGCAATCAGCCCCAGCATTTT TRBJ1-5 NA TRBV19 NA
CASSTTGTPRVMPYEQYF TGTGCCAGCTCAACAACCGGGACACCACGAGTAATGCCCTACGAGCAGTACTTC TRBJ2-7 NA TRBV18 NA
CASSPGVASGEQFF TGTGCCAGCAGCCCGGGGGTAGCTTCGGGTGAGCAGTTCTTC TRBJ2-1 NA TRBV5-4 NA
CAWSVIQGASGYTF TGTGCCTGGAGTGTAATACAGGGGGCAAGTGGCTACACCTTC TRBJ1-2 NA TRBV30 TRBD1
CASSQDGGGGNQPQHF TGTGCCAGCAGCCAAGATGGGGGTGGCGGCAATCAGCCCCAGCATTTT TRBJ1-5 NA TRBV3-1/TRBV3-2 NA
CASSLGSNEQYF TGTGCCAGCAGCTTGGGGTCCAACGAGCAGTACTTC TRBJ2-7 NA TRBV5-4 NA
CASSLDLTPSYEQYF TGCGCCAGCAGCTTGGACCTAACCCCCTCCTACGAGCAGTACTTC TRBJ2-7 NA TRBV5-1 NA
CASMTSPYGYTF TGTGCCAGCATGACAAGTCCCTATGGCTACACCTTC TRBJ1-2 once TRBV6-5 NA
CASSYRGQETQYF TGTGCCAGCAGTTACAGGGGCCAAGAGACCCAGTACTTC TRBJ2-5 NA TRBV6-5 NA
CASKDSLSTDTQYF TGTGCCAGCAAGGACAGCCTTAGCACAGATACGCAGTATTTT TRBJ2-3 NA TRBV3-1/TRBV3-2 NA
CATSDPRETSTDTQYF TGTGCCACCAGTGATCCGCGGGAGACTAGCACAGATACGCAGTATTTT TRBJ2-3 NA TRBV24-1 TRBD2
CATSRSGQDTEAFF TGTGCCACCAGCAGATCCGGACAGGACACTGAAGCTTTCTTT TRBJ1-1 NA TRBV15 TRBD1
CASSLGTGSREQYF TGTGCCAGCAGCCTAGGGACAGGGTCCCGCGAGCAGTACTTC TRBJ2-7 NA TRBV4-2 TRBD1
CASSRDSSSGNTIYF TGTGCCAGCAGTCGGGACAGCAGCTCTGGAAACACCATATATTTT TRBJ1-3 NA TRBV6-2/TRBV6-3 TRBD1
CASSPTTAGNSKGYTF TGTGCCAGCAGTCCCACGACAGCGGGGAATTCGAAAGGCTACACCTTC TRBJ1-2 NA TRBV27 NA
CATSDPTRGGETQYF TGTGCCACCAGTGACCCGACCCGGGGGGGCGAGACCCAGTACTTC TRBJ2-5 NA TRBV24-1 TRBD2
CASSQAGSSYEQYF TGTGCCAGTAGTCAAGCCGGTAGCTCCTACGAGCAGTACTTC TRBJ2-7 NA TRBV19 NA
CASSAGTDSNSPLHF TGTGCCAGTAGCGCCGGGACGGACTCTAATTCACCCCTCCACTTT TRBJ1-6 NA TRBV19 NA
CASSFLRGEELFF TGTGCCAGCAGCTTTCTGAGGGGGGAGGAGCTGTTTTTT TRBJ2-2 once TRBV7-6 NA
CASSADSYGYTF TGTGCCAGCAGTGCCGACAGCTATGGCTACACCTTC TRBJ1-2 NA TRBV6-4 NA
CASSERNRMDIQYF TGTGCCAGCAGCGAAAGGAACCGAATGGACATTCAGTACTTC TRBJ2-4 NA TRBV9 NA
CASSQDEGGGPGNTGELFF TGTGCCAGCAGCCAAGATGAAGGAGGGGGGCCCGGGAACACCGGGGAGCTGTTTTTT TRBJ2-2 NA TRBV3-1/TRBV3-2 NA
CASSLSAEKLFF TGTGCCAGCAGTTTGTCGGCTGAAAAACTGTTTTTT TRBJ1-4 NA TRBV12-3/TRBV12-4 NA
CASSLRLAGSQETQYF TGTGCCAGCAGCCTGAGACTAGCGGGGAGCCAAGAGACCCAGTACTTC TRBJ2-5 NA TRBV7-6 TRBD2
CASSISGNTEAFF TGTGCCAGTAGTATATCGGGGAATACTGAAGCTTTCTTT TRBJ1-1 NA TRBV19 NA
CASSIDLAGGTDTQYF TGTGCCAGTAGTATAGATTTGGCAGGGGGCACAGATACGCAGTATTTT TRBJ2-3 NA TRBV19 NA
CASSPTDRDTEAFF TGTGCCAGCTCACCGACTGACAGGGACACTGAAGCTTTCTTT TRBJ1-1 NA TRBV18 TRBD1
CSGIQGRSTGGTEAFF TGCAGCGGTATACAGGGTAGATCTACAGGCGGCACTGAAGCTTTCTTT TRBJ1-1 once TRBV29-1 NA
CASSPLEIGNTGELFF TGTGCCAGCTCACCACTGGAGATAGGGAACACCGGGGAGCTGTTTTTT TRBJ2-2 NA TRBV18 NA
CASSLGAYNQPQHF TGTGCCAGCAGCCTCGGGGCCTACAATCAGCCCCAGCATTTT TRBJ1-5 NA TRBV3-1/TRBV3-2 NA
CASSLGQGNNYGYTF TGTGCCAGCAGCTTAGGACAGGGGAATAACTATGGCTACACCTTC TRBJ1-2 NA TRBV7-9 TRBD1
CASSSWSSGNTIYF TGTGCCAGCAGCTCCTGGAGCTCTGGAAACACCATATATTTT TRBJ1-3 NA TRBV13 NA
CAISDRTTGLDGYTF TGTGCCATCAGTGACCGTACGACAGGGCTGGATGGCTACACCTTC TRBJ1-2 NA TRBV10-3 TRBD1
CASRGQSSYEQYF TGTGCCAGCAGGGGTCAGAGCTCCTACGAGCAGTACTTC TRBJ2-7 NA TRBV6-5 NA
CSVEDMDTEAFF TGCAGCGTTGAAGATATGGACACTGAAGCTTTCTTT TRBJ1-1 NA TRBV29-1 NA
CASSDSGQGAHSPLHF TGTGCCAGTAGCGATTCGGGACAGGGGGCCCATTCACCCCTCCACTTT TRBJ1-6 NA TRBV19 TRBD1
CASSLGSVGETQYF TGTGCCAGCAGCTTAGGTAGCGTGGGGGAGACCCAGTACTTC TRBJ2-5 few TRBV11-2 NA
CASSLGDRYNSPLHF TGTGCCAGCAGTTTGGGGGACAGATATAATTCACCCCTCCACTTT TRBJ1-6 few TRBV28 TRBD1
CASSTSNTGELFF TGTGCCAGCAGCACCTCGAACACCGGGGAGCTGTTTTTT TRBJ2-2 NA TRBV5-4 NA
CASSLSRGAETYEQYF TGTGCCAGCAGCTTAAGCAGGGGGGCTGAGACCTACGAGCAGTACTTC TRBJ2-7 NA TRBV7-2 NA
CASSQGRGSSLFF TGTGCCAGCAGCCAAGGACGGGGCTCATCGCTGTTTTTT TRBJ1-4 NA TRBV3-1/TRBV3-2 NA
CASSPPAGSEQYF TGTGCCAGCTCACCACCGGCGGGGTCCGAGCAGTACTTC TRBJ2-7 NA TRBV18 NA
CASSYSGANTIYF TGTGCCAGCAGTTACTCAGGAGCTAACACCATATATTTT TRBJ1-3 NA TRBV6-5 NA